This T cell receptor (beta chain) was captured by sequencing in a study of cytomegalovirus exposure and HLA in healthy donors. As for the study in general: A prior study identified 117 million unique TCR beta sequences from around 180 million T cells. Genotyping showed around four fifths of fewer than 500 donors falling in the Caucasian-associated ancestry cluster. Whole-study results and caveats: Cytomegalovirus status was reportedly diagnosed by the classifier with high sensitivity and specificity.

Primers for the PCR totalled 60 Vbeta and 13 Jbeta. The method was immunoSEQ multiplex PCR; TCRdb's version includes in-frame clones alone and lacks a portion of them. Of 89,000 or so clones in the sample, about four fifths were seen once. Worth noting for this clone: Its antigen is not identified.

This sequence originates from a woman aged 18-29 years in good health and CMV-seropositive. The sample taken for sequencing was PBMCs.

CDR3 DNA: TGTGCCAGCAGCCTACGACAGGATGCAGATACGCAGTATTTT. Translating it yields CASSLRQDADTQYF. This chain links TRBV7-9 with TRBJ2-3; D possibly corresponds to TRBD1 (6 bases). The length of the CDR3 is 14 residues. V was cut by 5 bases and J by 4 bases, with 13 bases left in between. Germline-derived CDR1 and CDR2 are SEHNR and FQNEAQ (reference sequence).